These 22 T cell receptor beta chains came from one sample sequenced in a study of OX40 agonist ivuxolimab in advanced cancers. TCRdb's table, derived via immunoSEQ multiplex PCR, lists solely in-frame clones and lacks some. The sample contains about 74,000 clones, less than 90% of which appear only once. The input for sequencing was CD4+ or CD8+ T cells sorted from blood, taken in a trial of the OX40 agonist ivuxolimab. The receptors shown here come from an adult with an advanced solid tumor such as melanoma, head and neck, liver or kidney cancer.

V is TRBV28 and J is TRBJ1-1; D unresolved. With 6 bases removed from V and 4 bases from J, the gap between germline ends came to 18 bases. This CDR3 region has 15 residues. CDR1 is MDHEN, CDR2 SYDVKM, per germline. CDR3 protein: CASRGITFRSTEAFF. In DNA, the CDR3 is TGTGCCAGCAGAGGAATAACCTTCAGGTCCACTGAAGCTTTCTTT. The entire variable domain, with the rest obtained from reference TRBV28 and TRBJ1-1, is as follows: DVKVTQSSRYLVKRTGEKVFLECVQDMDHENMFWYRQDPGLGLRLIYFSYDVKMKEKGDIPEGYSVSREKKERFSLILESASTNQTSMYLCASRGITFRSTEAFFGQGTRLTVV.

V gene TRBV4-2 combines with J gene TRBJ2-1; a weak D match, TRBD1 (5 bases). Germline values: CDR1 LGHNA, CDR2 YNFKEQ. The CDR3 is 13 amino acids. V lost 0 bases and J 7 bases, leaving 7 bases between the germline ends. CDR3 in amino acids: CASSQDKGNEQFF. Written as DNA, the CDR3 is TGTGCCAGCAGCCAAGATAAGGGGAATGAGCAGTTCTTC.

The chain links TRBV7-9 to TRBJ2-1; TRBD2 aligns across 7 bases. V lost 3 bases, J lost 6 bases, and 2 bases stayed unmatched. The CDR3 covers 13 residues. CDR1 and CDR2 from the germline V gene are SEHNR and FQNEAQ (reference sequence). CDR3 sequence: CASSFSSGNEQFF. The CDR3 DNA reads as TGTGCCAGCAGCTTTTCTAGCGGCAATGAGCAGTTCTTC.

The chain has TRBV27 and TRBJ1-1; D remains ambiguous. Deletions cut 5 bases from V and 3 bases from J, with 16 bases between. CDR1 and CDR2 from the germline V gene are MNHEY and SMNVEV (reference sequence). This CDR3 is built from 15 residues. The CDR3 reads CASSPRTVWDTEAFF. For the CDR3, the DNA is TGTGCCAGCAGTCCCCGGACCGTTTGGGACACTGAAGCTTTCTTT.

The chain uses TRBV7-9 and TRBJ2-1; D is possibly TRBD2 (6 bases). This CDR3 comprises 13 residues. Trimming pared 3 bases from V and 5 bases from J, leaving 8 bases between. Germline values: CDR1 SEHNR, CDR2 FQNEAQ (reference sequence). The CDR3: CASSFRLDNEQFF. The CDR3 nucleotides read TGTGCCAGCAGCTTTAGACTAGACAATGAGCAGTTCTTC.

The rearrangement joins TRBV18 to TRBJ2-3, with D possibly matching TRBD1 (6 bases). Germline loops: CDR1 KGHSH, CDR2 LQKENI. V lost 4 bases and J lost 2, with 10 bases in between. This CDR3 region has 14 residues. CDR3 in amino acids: CASSQDSTTDTQYF. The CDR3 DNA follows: TGTGCCAGCTCACAGGACAGCACCACAGATACGCAGTATTTT.

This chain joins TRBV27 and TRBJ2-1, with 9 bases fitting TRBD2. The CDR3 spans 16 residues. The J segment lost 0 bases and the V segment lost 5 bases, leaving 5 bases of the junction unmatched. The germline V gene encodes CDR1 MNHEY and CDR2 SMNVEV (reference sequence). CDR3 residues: CASSTRAGGSYNEQFF. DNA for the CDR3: TGTGCCAGCAGTACCCGAGCGGGGGGCTCCTACAATGAGCAGTTCTTC.

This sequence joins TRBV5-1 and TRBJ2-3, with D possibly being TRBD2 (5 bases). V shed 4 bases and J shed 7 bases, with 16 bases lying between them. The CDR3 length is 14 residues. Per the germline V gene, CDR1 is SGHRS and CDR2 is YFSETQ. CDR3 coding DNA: TGCGCCAGCAGCCCGCGAGCGGCCTCGAATACGCAGTATTTT. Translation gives CASSPRAASNTQYF.

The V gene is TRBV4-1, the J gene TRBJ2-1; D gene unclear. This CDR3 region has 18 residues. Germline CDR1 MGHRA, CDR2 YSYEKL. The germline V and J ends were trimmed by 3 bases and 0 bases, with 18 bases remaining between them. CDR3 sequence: CASSHWSPAWSSYNEQFF. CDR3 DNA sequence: TGCGCCAGCAGCCATTGGAGCCCTGCGTGGAGCTCCTACAATGAGCAGTTCTTC.

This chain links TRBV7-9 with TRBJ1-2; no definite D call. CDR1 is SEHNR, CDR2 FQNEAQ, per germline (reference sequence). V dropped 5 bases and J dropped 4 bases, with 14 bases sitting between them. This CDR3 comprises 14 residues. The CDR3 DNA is TGTGCCAGCAGCCCCTCTGGGTTAGGCTATGGCTACACCTTC. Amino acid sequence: CASSPSGLGYGYTF.

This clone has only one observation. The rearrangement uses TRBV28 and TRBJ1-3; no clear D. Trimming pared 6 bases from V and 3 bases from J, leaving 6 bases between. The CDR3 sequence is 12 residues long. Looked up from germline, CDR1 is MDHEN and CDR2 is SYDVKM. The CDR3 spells CASRISGNTIYF. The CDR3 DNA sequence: TGTGCCAGCAGGATAAGTGGAAACACCATATATTTT.

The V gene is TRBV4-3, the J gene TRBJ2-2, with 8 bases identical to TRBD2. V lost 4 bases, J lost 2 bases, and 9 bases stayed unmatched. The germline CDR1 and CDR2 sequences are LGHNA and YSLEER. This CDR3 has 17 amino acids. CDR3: CASSRELAVINTGELFF. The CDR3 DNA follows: TGCGCCAGCAGCCGAGAACTAGCGGTGATAAACACCGGGGAGCTGTTTTTT.

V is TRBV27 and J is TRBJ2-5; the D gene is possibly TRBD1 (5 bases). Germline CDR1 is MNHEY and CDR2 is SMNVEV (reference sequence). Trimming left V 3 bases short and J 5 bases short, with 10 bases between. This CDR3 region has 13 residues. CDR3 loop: CASSFIRAETQYF. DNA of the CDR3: TGTGCCAGCAGTTTCATCAGGGCCGAGACCCAGTACTTC.

CDR3 nucleotides: TGCGCCAGAACTACGGGACGCTCCTCGGGTGAGCAGTTCTTC. Its protein product is CARTTGRSSGEQFF. The chain is built from TRBV10-1 and TRBJ2-1; perhaps D is TRBD1 or TRBD2 (5 bases each). V dropped 9 bases and J dropped 9 bases, with 21 bases sitting between them. From germline, CDR1 is WNHNN and CDR2 SYGVQD (reference sequence). The CDR3 is made up of 14 amino acids.

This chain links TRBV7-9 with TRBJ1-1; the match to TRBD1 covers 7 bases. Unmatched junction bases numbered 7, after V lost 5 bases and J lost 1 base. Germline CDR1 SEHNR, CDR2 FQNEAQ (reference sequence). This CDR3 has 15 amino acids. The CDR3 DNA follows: TGTGCCAGCAGCGTTGGGGACAGTCGGAACACTGAAGCTTTCTTT. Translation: CASSVGDSRNTEAFF.

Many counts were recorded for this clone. The CDR3 spells CASSQDAAGGARANYGYTF. The DNA of the CDR3 is TGCGCCAGCAGCCAAGATGCCGCAGGGGGGGCGCGAGCTAACTATGGCTACACCTTC. The rearrangement links TRBV4-3 to TRBJ1-2, with 7 bases identical to TRBD1. CDR1 and CDR2 from the germline V gene are LGHNA and YSLEER. V was clipped by 0 bases and J by 0 bases; unmatched bases: 13. This CDR3 region has 19 residues.

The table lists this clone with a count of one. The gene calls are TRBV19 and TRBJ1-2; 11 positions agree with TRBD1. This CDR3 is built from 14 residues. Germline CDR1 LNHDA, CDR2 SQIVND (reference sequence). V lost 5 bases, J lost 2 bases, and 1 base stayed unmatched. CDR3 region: CASSGDRGNYGYTF. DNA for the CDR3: TGTGCCAGTAGTGGGGACAGGGGGAACTATGGCTACACCTTC.

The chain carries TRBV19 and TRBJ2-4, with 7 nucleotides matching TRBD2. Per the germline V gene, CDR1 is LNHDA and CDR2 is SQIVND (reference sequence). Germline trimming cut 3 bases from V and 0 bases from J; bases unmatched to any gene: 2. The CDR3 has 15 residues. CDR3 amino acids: CASSIGGGAKNIQYF. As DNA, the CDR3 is TGTGCCAGTAGTATTGGGGGGGGAGCCAAAAACATTCAGTACTTC.

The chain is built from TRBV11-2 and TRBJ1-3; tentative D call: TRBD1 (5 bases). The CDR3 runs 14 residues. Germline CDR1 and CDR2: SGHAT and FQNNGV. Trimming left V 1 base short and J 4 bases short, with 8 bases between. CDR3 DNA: TGTGCCAGCAGCTTAGGGGGGGACGGAAACACCATATATTTT. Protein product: CASSLGGDGNTIYF.

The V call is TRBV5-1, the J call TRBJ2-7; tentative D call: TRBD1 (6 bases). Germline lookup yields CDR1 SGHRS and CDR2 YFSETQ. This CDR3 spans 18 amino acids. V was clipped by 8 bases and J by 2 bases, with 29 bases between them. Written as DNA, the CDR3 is TGCGCCAGTCGGCCCCTCGCCCAGGGGCCAGTAGGCCCCTACGAGCAGTACTTC. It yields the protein CASRPLAQGPVGPYEQYF.

CDR3 residues: CASSYGTANSPLHF. In DNA form, the CDR3 reads TGCGCCAGCAGCTACGGGACAGCTAATTCACCCCTCCACTTT. The rearrangement links TRBV4-3 to TRBJ1-6; 7 bases map to TRBD1. The CDR3 is 14 residues long. V shed 5 bases, J shed 6 bases, and the junction held 4 bases outside the gene matches. Germline CDR1 LGHNA, CDR2 YSLEER.

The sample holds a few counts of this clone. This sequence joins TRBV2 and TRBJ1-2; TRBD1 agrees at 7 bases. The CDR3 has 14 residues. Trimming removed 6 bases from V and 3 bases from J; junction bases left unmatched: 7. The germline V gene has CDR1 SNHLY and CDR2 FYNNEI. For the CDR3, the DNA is TGTGCCAGCAGCGCCCGGACAGGCTACTATGGCTACACCTTC. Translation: CASSARTGYYGYTF.